Following are 30 T cell receptor beta chains from one sample sequenced in a study of blood T cell repertoires in COVID-19. Only in-frame clones appear in the TCRdb table, and some are missing; sequencing was by immunoSEQ multiplex PCR. The sample records about 82,000 clones, 78% being singletons. The sequencing sample was made of peripheral blood. These TCRs come from a man in his sixties with COVID-19, enrolled during active disease.

This chain connects TRBV10-3 to TRBJ2-3; 8 bases line up with TRBD2. Germline CDR1 ENHRY, CDR2 SYGVKD. Trimming cost V 0 bases and J 4 bases; bases outside gene matches: 9. The CDR3 is 17 amino acids. The CDR3 bases are TGTGCCATCAGTGAGTCTCGCGCGGGAGGACATGCAGATACGCAGTATTTT. Protein: CAISESRAGGHADTQYF.

This clone was detected once. The genes are TRBV7-2 and TRBJ2-7, with TRBD1 identical over 11 bases. Germline assignment: CDR1 SGHTA and CDR2 FQGNSA. The trim removed 5 bases at V and 3 bases at J, leaving 3 bases unmatched. This CDR3 comprises 14 residues. DNA for the CDR3: TGTGCCAGCAGCCCCGGGACAGGGGGCTACGAGCAGTACTTC. This encodes CASSPGTGGYEQYF.

This clone appeared a single time. The J gene is TRBJ2-1, the V gene TRBV12-3 or TRBV12-4; D unclear. Deletions cut 7 bases from V and 10 bases from J, with 11 bases between. The CDR3 loop spans 11 amino acids. CDR3 protein: CASTLVGEQFF. The CDR3 DNA reads TGTGCCAGCACCTTGGTGGGCGAGCAGTTCTTC.

In DNA form, the CDR3 reads TGTGCCAGCAGTGAGGTGGGCCCCTCTGGGGCCAACGTCCTGACTTTC. Translation: CASSEVGPSGANVLTF. The chain carries TRBV2 and TRBJ2-6, with no clear D. The CDR3 length is 16 residues. Trimming shortened V by 3 bases and J by 0 bases, and 9 bases separated the two germline ends. CDR1 is SNHLY and CDR2 is FYNNEI in the germline V gene. The complete variable domain, with remaining parts taken from reference TRBV2 and TRBJ2-6, reads EPEVTQTPSHQVTQMGQEVILRCVPISNHLYFYWYRQILGQKVEFLVSFYNNEISEKSEIFDDQFSVERPDGSNFTLKIRSTKLEDSAMYFCASSEVGPSGANVLTFGAGSRLTVL.

The chain couples TRBV2 to TRBJ2-3; 14 nucleotides match TRBD2. The germline V gene has CDR1 SNHLY and CDR2 FYNNEI. This CDR3 spans 15 amino acids. The V segment lost 5 bases and the J segment 5 bases; nucleotides outside the gene matches: 3. The CDR3 reads CASSRTSGGLDTQYF. CDR3 coding DNA: TGTGCCAGCAGTCGGACTAGCGGGGGGTTAGATACGCAGTATTTT.

The chain uses TRBV7-8 and TRBJ2-7; D is possibly TRBD1 (5 bases). Trimming took off 5 bases at V and 2 bases at J, with 13 bases between the two ends. Germline V gives CDR1 SGHVS, CDR2 FQNEAQ. The CDR3 is made up of 14 amino acids. CDR3 in DNA: TGTGCCAGCAGCCTTGGACAACCAACCTACGAGCAGTACTTC. It specifies CASSLGQPTYEQYF. The full variable domain, with the rest looked up from reference TRBV7-8 and TRBJ2-7, is GAGVSQSPRYKVAKRGQDVALRCDPISGHVSLFWYQQALGQGPEFLTYFQNEAQLDKSGLPSDRFFAERPEGSVSTLKIQRTQQEDSAVYLCASSLGQPTYEQYFGPGTRLTVT.

This sequence joins TRBV18 and TRBJ2-5; tentative D call: TRBD1 (5 bases). The germline gives CDR1 KGHSH, CDR2 LQKENI. The CDR3 has 16 amino acids. V was shortened by 3 bases and J by 5 bases, with 19 bases between the two germline ends. The chain's CDR3 is CASSPPDEGAWETQYF. The CDR3 coding sequence is TGTGCCAGCTCACCCCCCGATGAAGGGGCTTGGGAGACCCAGTACTTC.

The CDR3 reads CASSPDRVTEAFF. CDR3 nucleotides: TGTGCCAGTAGCCCGGACAGGGTGACTGAAGCTTTCTTT. The gene calls are TRBV19 and TRBJ1-1; 8 nucleotides align to TRBD1. V shed 6 bases and J 5 bases; nucleotides not matched to a gene: 5. This CDR3 comprises 13 residues. Looked up from germline, CDR1 is LNHDA and CDR2 is SQIVND (reference sequence).

The genes are TRBV21-1 and TRBJ2-3; the D call of TRBD2 is as the table states it, not checked on the DNA. TRBV21-1 has pseudogene status. This CDR3 has 16 amino acids. In DNA form, the CDR3 reads TGTGCCAGCAGCATCCTAGCGGGGGGGGAGGCAGATACGCAGTATTTT. Translating gives CASSILAGGEADTQYF.

V is TRBV4-2 and J is TRBJ2-3; TRBD2 matches 14 bases. CDR3 length: 16 residues. Germline CDR1 LGHNA, CDR2 YNFKEQ. The V segment lost 4 bases and the J segment 3 bases; nucleotides outside the gene matches: 3. CDR3 in DNA: TGTGCCAGCAGCCCCGGGACTAGCGGGGGAACAGATACGCAGTATTTT. It codes for CASSPGTSGGTDTQYF.

V usage is TRBV7-9 and J usage is TRBJ1-2; no firm D call. V was clipped by 5 bases and J by 2 bases, with 15 bases between them. The CDR3 is made up of 15 amino acids. Germline assignment: CDR1 SEHNR and CDR2 FQNEAQ (reference sequence). The CDR3 coding sequence is TGTGCCAGCAGCCCCACTGCGGGTGCGAACTATGGCTACACCTTC. It codes for CASSPTAGANYGYTF.

The V gene is TRBV6-2 or TRBV6-3, the J gene TRBJ2-1, with TRBD2 identical over 7 bases. The CDR3 length is 16 residues. With 2 bases clipped from V and 0 bases from J, the junction kept 4 bases outside the gene matches. The V gene's germline CDR1 is MNHEY and CDR2 SVGEGT. The CDR3 spells CASSYSPSGSYNEQFF. CDR3 DNA sequence: TGTGCCAGCAGTTACAGTCCTAGCGGCTCCTACAATGAGCAGTTCTTC.

The rearrangement links TRBV3-1 (or the pseudogene TRBV3-2) to TRBJ2-3; 13 nucleotides align to TRBD2. Per the germline V gene, CDR1 is LGHDT and CDR2 is YNNKEL (reference sequence). The CDR3 sequence is 16 residues long. V was pared by 4 bases and J by 3 bases, with 4 bases of the junction left unmatched. The CDR3 DNA reads as TGTGCCAGCAGCCCGCGGACTAGCGGGAGAACAGATACGCAGTATTTT. Amino acid sequence: CASSPRTSGRTDTQYF.

DNA for the CDR3: TGTGCCAGCAGCCAACCCGGGACTAGCGCATCCTACGAGCAGTACTTC. Protein: CASSQPGTSASYEQYF. This chain joins TRBV14 and TRBJ2-7; 10 nucleotides line up with TRBD2. Looked up from germline, CDR1 is SGHDN and CDR2 is FVKESK. V dropped 2 bases and J dropped 1; count of bases not matched to a gene: 5. The CDR3 is 16 amino acids.

In this sample, this clone turned up once. The chain recombines TRBV5-4 with TRBJ2-7; 7 bases are a match to TRBD1. Per germline, CDR1 SGHNT and CDR2 YYREEE (reference sequence). The V and J ends lost 5 bases and 2 bases, in that order; junction bases with no gene match: 7. The CDR3 runs to 14 residues. The CDR3 DNA sequence: TGTGCCAGCAGGGGGGCGGACAGGCCCTACGAGCAGTACTTC. Its protein product is CASRGADRPYEQYF.

This clone turned up a few times. Relative to the germline gene, one junction end is altered; a read error may explain this. The rearrangement uses TRBV5-1 and TRBJ1-5; 8 nucleotides agree with TRBD1. Per the germline V gene, CDR1 is SGHRS and CDR2 is YFSETQ. This CDR3 comprises 14 residues. Written as DNA, the CDR3 is TGCGCCAGCAGCCCGGCAGGGGGCAAACAGCCCCAGCATTTT. Residues: CASSPAGGKQPQHF.

This sequence joins TRBV7-9 and TRBJ2-5, with 10 bases aligning to TRBD2. The length of the CDR3 is 17 residues. V lost 5 bases, J lost 5 bases, and 14 bases stayed unmatched. The V gene's germline CDR1 is SEHNR and CDR2 FQNEAQ (reference sequence). CDR3 in amino acids: CASSRTSGVVNWETQYF. In nucleotides, the CDR3 is TGTGCCAGCAGCCGCACTAGCGGGGTTGTTAATTGGGAGACCCAGTACTTC.

DNA for the CDR3: TGTGCCAGCAGCGTAGGCAGGGAAGGGTACGAGCAGTACTTC. Its translation is CASSVGREGYEQYF. This chain uses TRBV9 with TRBJ2-7, with a weak D call TRBD1 (5 bases). The germline V gene has CDR1 SGDLS and CDR2 YYNGEE. The CDR3 loop spans 14 amino acids. V gave up 0 bases and J gave up 4 bases, with 11 bases separating them.

This chain uses TRBV18 with TRBJ1-2; 8 nucleotides match TRBD1. The trim removed 1 base at V and 3 bases at J, leaving 4 bases unmatched. In germline, CDR1 is KGHSH, CDR2 LQKENI. The CDR3 covers 15 residues. CDR3 region: CASSPLRGPDYGYTF. CDR3 in DNA: TGTGCCAGCTCACCACTCAGGGGGCCAGACTATGGCTACACCTTC.

This chain connects TRBV2 to TRBJ1-5; D is possibly TRBD1 (6 bases). The CDR3 consists of 15 residues. CDR1 SNHLY and CDR2 FYNNEI come from the germline V gene. V was trimmed by 4 bases and J by 2 bases, leaving 12 bases between them. The DNA of the CDR3 is TGTGCCAGCAGTGGTCCAGGGGCCGGCAATCAGCCCCAGCATTTT. Its protein is CASSGPGAGNQPQHF. Looking up the rest from reference TRBV2 and TRBJ1-5 gives the full variable domain: EPEVTQTPSHQVTQMGQEVILRCVPISNHLYFYWYRQILGQKVEFLVSFYNNEISEKSEIFDDQFSVERPDGSNFTLKIRSTKLEDSAMYFCASSGPGAGNQPQHFGDGTRLSIL.

The gene calls are TRBV21-1 and TRBJ2-5; the table's D call of TRBD2 was not tested on the DNA. TRBV21-1 is described as a pseudogene. The CDR3 has 16 residues. DNA of the CDR3: TGTGCCAGCAGCAAAGAGGCTCGGGGGTCGAGGGAGACCCAGTACTTC. This encodes CASSKEARGSRETQYF.

The chain employs TRBV5-5 and TRBJ2-7, with D maybe TRBD2 (6 bases). This CDR3 spans 14 amino acids. V was shortened by 4 bases and J by 3 bases, with 14 bases between the two germline ends. Looked up from germline, CDR1 is SGHKS and CDR2 is YYEKEE (reference sequence). The CDR3 DNA follows: TGTGCCAGCAGCCAATATTCTAGCGACTACGAGCAGTACTTC. Translated, it gives CASSQYSSDYEQYF.

Only a few counts were recorded for this clone. The rearrangement uses TRBV9 and TRBJ1-5, with D maybe TRBD1 (5 bases). Deletions cut 2 bases from V and 3 bases from J, with 9 bases between. The CDR3 is made up of 14 amino acids. Germline-derived CDR1 and CDR2 are SGDLS and YYNGEE. The CDR3: CASSVSGINQPQHF. CDR3 bases: TGTGCCAGCAGCGTGTCAGGGATCAATCAGCCCCAGCATTTT.

The V and J genes are TRBV2 and TRBJ2-2; 7 bases match TRBD1. Losses at the gene ends were 0 bases for V and 1 base for J; bases not matched to a gene: 8. Germline V gene data show CDR1 as SNHLY and CDR2 as FYNNEI. The CDR3 consists of 18 residues. The CDR3 protein is CASSEAIRPGGNTGELFF. CDR3 sequence (DNA): TGTGCCAGCAGTGAAGCGATAAGACCAGGGGGGAACACCGGGGAGCTGTTTTTT.

J is TRBJ2-1 and V is TRBV29-1; 8 bases are a match to TRBD1. This CDR3 is 14 amino acids long. J gave up 7 bases and V 3 bases, and 8 bases lay outside the gene matches. Looked up from germline, CDR1 is SQVTM and CDR2 is ANQGSEA. CDR3 residues: CSVDFWTGINEQFF. Here the CDR3 DNA reads TGCAGCGTTGACTTTTGGACAGGGATTAATGAGCAGTTCTTC.

This clone occurred once. This chain connects TRBV5-1 to TRBJ1-5; no clear D gene. The V end was cut by 0 bases, the J end by 5 bases, with 6 bases between. The CDR3 contains 13 residues. Germline assignment: CDR1 SGHRS and CDR2 YFSETQ. The CDR3 nucleotides are TGCGCCAGCAGCTTGGCTCCGTATCAGCCCCAGCATTTT. Protein sequence: CASSLAPYQPQHF.

V and J are TRBV7-9 and TRBJ2-7; 8 bases agree with TRBD1. The CDR3 extends over 15 amino acids. Germline trimming cut 5 bases from V and 5 bases from J; bases unmatched to any gene: 11. Per germline, CDR1 SEHNR and CDR2 FQNEAQ (reference sequence). CDR3 in amino acids: CASSHYRGTNDEQYF. The CDR3 coding sequence is TGTGCCAGCAGCCACTACAGGGGGACCAACGACGAGCAGTACTTC.

The CDR3 is CASRPGQSYTEAFF. CDR3 DNA: TGTGCCAGCAGACCTGGACAATCGTACACTGAAGCTTTCTTT. The chain employs TRBV7-9 and TRBJ1-1; D is perhaps TRBD1 (5 bases). Trimming removed 6 bases at V and 3 bases at J, with 14 bases between. The CDR3 totals 14 residues. Germline loops: CDR1 SEHNR, CDR2 FQNEAQ (reference sequence).

J is TRBJ2-3 and V is TRBV9; 12 bases map to TRBD2. The CDR3 contains 16 residues. Germline V CDR1 and CDR2: SGDLS, YYNGEE. V dropped 3 bases and J dropped 2; count of bases not matched to a gene: 4. This chain's CDR3 is CASSETSGGLTDTQYF. As DNA, the CDR3 is TGTGCCAGCAGCGAGACTAGCGGGGGACTCACAGATACGCAGTATTTT.

The CDR3 reads CASSGTGGSNEQFF. As DNA, the CDR3 is TGTGCCAGCTCCGGGACAGGGGGGTCCAATGAGCAGTTCTTC. The J gene is TRBJ2-1, the V gene TRBV3-1 (or the pseudogene TRBV3-2), with 11 nucleotides matching TRBD1. Trimming at V came to 8 bases and at J to 6 bases, leaving 6 bases not matched to a gene. The germline gives CDR1 LGHDT, CDR2 YNNKEL (reference sequence). The CDR3 has 14 residues.